Listed below are T cell receptor beta chains from one sample, sequenced in a study of blood T cell repertoires in COVID-19. Sequencing was performed with immunoSEQ multiplex PCR; in TCRdb, only in-frame clones are kept and a portion is missing. The table shows 240,000 or so clones, with 81% occurring only once. Specimen: peripheral blood. These receptor sequences come from a woman of 80 years or more with COVID-19, enrolled during active disease. CDR3s leave out the opening cysteine and the closing phenylalanine or tryptophan. Clone size is given for some rows only: seen once, a few or many times, or a class if the clone is expanded.

v_call: TRBV7-6; clone_size: few; cdr3_aa: ASSLASQGAGELF
v_call: TRBV28; clone_size: .; cdr3_aa: ASSFLQETQY
v_call: TRBV3-1/TRBV3-2; clone_size: .; cdr3_aa: ASSQSGLPLGTQY
v_call: TRBV3-1/TRBV3-2; clone_size: .; cdr3_aa: ASSQYGGGEADTQY
v_call: TRBV4-2; clone_size: few; cdr3_aa: ASSQGAGMGLNQPQH
v_call: TRBV9; clone_size: .; cdr3_aa: ASSVATGTVSTGELF
v_call: TRBV5-6; clone_size: .; cdr3_aa: ASSLGPQGDHEQF
v_call: TRBV4-1; clone_size: few; cdr3_aa: ASSPPDFPAIY
v_call: TRBV6-5; clone_size: .; cdr3_aa: ASTRGYGYT
v_call: TRBV27; clone_size: .; cdr3_aa: ASSVKPGQGAPTYEQY
v_call: TRBV2; clone_size: .; cdr3_aa: ASREWGFGVDTQY
v_call: TRBV28; clone_size: .; cdr3_aa: ASSLLGAHH
v_call: TRBV18; clone_size: .; cdr3_aa: ASRGSAGNQPQH
v_call: TRBV5-1; clone_size: .; cdr3_aa: ASSLEGKDGYT
v_call: TRBV20-1; clone_size: .; cdr3_aa: SARDLRS
v_call: TRBV7-9; clone_size: .; cdr3_aa: ASSLTAGYNEQF
v_call: TRBV6-5; clone_size: .; cdr3_aa: ASSSVGGLTYEQY
v_call: TRBV5-4; clone_size: .; cdr3_aa: ASSSPEQGASNNEQF
v_call: TRBV7-9; clone_size: .; cdr3_aa: ASSLGRSGEQY
v_call: TRBV5-5; clone_size: .; cdr3_aa: ASRRGLLAGGPSSYNEQF
v_call: TRBV19; clone_size: .; cdr3_aa: ASTDLDRGRENTEAF
v_call: TRBV10-3; clone_size: .; cdr3_aa: AISETAGAYEQF
v_call: TRBV6-1; clone_size: .; cdr3_aa: ASKGQGLDQPQH
v_call: TRBV28; clone_size: many; cdr3_aa: ASSLREVYSNQPQH